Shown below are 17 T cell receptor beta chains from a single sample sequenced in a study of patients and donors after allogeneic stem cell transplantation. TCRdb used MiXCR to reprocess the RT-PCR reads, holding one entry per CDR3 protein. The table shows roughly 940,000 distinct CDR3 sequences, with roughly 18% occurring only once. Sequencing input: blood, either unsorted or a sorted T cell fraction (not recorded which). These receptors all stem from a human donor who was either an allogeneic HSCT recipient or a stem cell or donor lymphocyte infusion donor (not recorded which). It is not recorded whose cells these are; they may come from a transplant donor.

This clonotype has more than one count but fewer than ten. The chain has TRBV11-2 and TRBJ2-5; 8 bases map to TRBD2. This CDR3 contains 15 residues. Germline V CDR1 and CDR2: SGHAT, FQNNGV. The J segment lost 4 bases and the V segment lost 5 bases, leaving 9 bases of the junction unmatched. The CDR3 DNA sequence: TGTGCCAGCAGCCCCCGGGGGGGGACGTTAGAGACCCAGTACTTC. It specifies CASSPRGGTLETQYF. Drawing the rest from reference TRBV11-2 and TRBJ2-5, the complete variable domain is EAGVAQSPRYKIIEKRQSVAFWCNPISGHATLYWYQQILGQGPKLLIQFQNNGVVDDSQLPKDRFSAERLKGVDSTLKIQPAKLEDSAVYLCASSPRGGTLETQYFGPGTRLLVL.

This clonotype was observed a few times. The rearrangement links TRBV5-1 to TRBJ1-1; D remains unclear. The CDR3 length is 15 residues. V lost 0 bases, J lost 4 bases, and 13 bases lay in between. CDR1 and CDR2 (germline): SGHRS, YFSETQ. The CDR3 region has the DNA TGCGCCAGCAGCTTGGAACCAGGCGGGAGCACTGAAGCTTTCTTT. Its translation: CASSLEPGGSTEAFF.

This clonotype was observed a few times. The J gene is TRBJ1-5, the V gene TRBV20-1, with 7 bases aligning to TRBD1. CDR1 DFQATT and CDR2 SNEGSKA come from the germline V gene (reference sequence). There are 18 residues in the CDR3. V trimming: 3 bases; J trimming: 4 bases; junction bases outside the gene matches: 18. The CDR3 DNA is TGCAGTGCTAGGCGGCCCCAAGTACAGGGGCTTAGGAATCAGCCCCAGCATTTT. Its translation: CSARRPQVQGLRNQPQHF.

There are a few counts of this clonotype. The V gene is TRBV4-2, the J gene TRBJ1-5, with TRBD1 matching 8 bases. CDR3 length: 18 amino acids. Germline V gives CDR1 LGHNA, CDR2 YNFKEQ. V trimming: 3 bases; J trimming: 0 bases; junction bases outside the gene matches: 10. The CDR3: CASSQAGTGDNSNQPQHF. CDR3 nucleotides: TGTGCCAGCAGCCAGGCGGGGACAGGCGACAATAGCAATCAGCCCCAGCATTTT.

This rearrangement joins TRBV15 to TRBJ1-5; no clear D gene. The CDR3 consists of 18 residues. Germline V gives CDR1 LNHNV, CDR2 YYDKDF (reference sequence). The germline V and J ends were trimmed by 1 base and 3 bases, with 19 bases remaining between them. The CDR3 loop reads CATSRGFLPTRPNQPQHF. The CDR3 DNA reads TGTGCCACCAGCAGAGGATTTCTCCCCACGAGACCCAATCAGCCCCAGCATTTT.

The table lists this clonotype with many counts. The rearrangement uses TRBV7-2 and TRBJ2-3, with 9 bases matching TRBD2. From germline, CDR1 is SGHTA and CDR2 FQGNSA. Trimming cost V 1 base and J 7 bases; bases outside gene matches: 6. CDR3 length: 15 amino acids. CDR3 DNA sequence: TGTGCCAGCAGCTTAGAGGCTAGCGGGGAATATACGCAGTATTTT. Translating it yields CASSLEASGEYTQYF.

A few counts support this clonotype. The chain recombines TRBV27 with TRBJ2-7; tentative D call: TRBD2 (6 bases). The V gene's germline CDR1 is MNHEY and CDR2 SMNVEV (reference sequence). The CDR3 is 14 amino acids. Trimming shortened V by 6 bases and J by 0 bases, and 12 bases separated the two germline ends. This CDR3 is CASRAEGASYEQYF. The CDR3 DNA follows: TGTGCCAGCAGGGCGGAGGGTGCCTCCTACGAGCAGTACTTC.

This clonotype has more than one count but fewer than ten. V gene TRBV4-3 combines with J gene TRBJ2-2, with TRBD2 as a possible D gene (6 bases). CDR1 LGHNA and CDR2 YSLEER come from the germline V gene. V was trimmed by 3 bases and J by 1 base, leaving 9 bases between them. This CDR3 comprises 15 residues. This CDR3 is CASSQGLENTGELFF. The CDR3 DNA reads TGCGCCAGCAGCCAGGGACTGGAGAACACCGGGGAGCTGTTTTTT.

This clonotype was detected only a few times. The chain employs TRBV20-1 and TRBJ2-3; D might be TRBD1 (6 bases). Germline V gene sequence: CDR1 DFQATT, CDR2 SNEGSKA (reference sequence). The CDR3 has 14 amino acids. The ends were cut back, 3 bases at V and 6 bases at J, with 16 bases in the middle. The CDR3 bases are TGCAGTGCTAGGGTCTCCAGGGGCGCCGATACGCAGTATTTT. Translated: CSARVSRGADTQYF.

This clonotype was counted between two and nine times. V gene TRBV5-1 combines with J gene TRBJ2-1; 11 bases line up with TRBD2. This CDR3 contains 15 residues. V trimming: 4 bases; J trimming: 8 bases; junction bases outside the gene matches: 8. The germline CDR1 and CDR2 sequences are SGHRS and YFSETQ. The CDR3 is CASSPGLAEGDEQFF. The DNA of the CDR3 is TGCGCCAGCAGCCCGGGACTAGCGGAAGGGGATGAGCAGTTCTTC.

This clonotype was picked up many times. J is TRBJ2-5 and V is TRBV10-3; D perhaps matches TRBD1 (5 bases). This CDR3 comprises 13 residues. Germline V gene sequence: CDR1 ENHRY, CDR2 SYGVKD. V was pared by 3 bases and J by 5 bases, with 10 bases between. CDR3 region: CAISERGWETQYF. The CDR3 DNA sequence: TGTGCCATCAGTGAAAGGGGTTGGGAGACCCAGTACTTC.

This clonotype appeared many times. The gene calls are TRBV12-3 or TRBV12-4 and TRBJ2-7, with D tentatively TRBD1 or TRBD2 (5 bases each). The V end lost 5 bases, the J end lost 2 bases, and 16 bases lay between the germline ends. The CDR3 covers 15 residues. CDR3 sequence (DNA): TGTGCCAGCAGTCCTTACCGGGACCTACCCTACGAGCAGTACTTC. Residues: CASSPYRDLPYEQYF.

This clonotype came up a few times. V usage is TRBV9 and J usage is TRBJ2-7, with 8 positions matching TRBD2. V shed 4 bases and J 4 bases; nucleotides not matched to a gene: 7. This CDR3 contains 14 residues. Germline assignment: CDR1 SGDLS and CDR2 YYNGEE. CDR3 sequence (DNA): TGTGCCAGCAGCCCCAGCGGGAGAGGGTACGAGCAGTACTTC. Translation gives CASSPSGRGYEQYF.

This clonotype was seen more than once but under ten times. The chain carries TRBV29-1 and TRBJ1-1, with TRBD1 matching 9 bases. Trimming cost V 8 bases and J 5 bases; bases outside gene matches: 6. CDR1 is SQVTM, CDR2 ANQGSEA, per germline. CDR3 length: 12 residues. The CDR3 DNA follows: TGCAGCACCGACAGGGGGAGAACTGAAGCTTTCTTT. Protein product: CSTDRGRTEAFF.

CDR3 region: CASSQKSTDTQYF. CDR3 nucleotide sequence: TGTGCCAGCAGCCAGAAGTCTACAGATACGCAGTATTTT. This chain connects TRBV3-1 to TRBJ2-3, with D unresolved. Per the germline V gene, CDR1 is LGHDT and CDR2 is YNNKEL (reference sequence). The CDR3 extends over 13 amino acids. The V end lost 3 bases, the J end lost 3 bases, and 7 bases lay between the germline ends.

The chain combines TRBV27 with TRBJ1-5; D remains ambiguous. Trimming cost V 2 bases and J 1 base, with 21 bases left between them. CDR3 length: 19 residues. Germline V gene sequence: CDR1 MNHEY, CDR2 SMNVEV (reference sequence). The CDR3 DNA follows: TGTGCCAGCAGTTTACATGCCGCCGACATCATCGTCAGCAATCAGCCCCAGCATTTT. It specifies CASSLHAADIIVSNQPQHF.

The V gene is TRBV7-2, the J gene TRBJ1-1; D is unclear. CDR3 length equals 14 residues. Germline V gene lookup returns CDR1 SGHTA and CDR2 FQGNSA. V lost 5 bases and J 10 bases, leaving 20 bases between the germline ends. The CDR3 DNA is TGTGCCAGCAGCCGACATGGTTCGGGTTTTCGAGCTTTCTTT. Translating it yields CASSRHGSGFRAFF.